These 25 T cell receptor beta chains were sequenced from one sample in a study of T cells after somatic rescue of genetic block. TCRdb's table, derived via immunoSEQ multiplex PCR, lists solely in-frame clones and lacks some. Among more than 9,500 clones, 60% to 85% were seen once, and the ten largest hold roughly 12%. The source material was peripheral blood mononuclear cells (PBMCs). The receptors shown here come from a boy between 10 and 17 years old.

This clone was picked up one time. The chain employs TRBV29-1 and TRBJ1-5; 12 bases are shared with TRBD1. Per the germline V gene, CDR1 is SQVTM and CDR2 is ANQGSEA. The CDR3 runs 17 residues. V shed 5 bases and J 0 bases; nucleotides not matched to a gene: 8. CDR3 region: CSVYRDRGPYSNQPQHF. The DNA of the CDR3 is TGCAGCGTTTACCGGGACAGGGGGCCTTATAGCAATCAGCCCCAGCATTTT.

The J gene is TRBJ2-3, the V gene TRBV29-1, with D hard to call. V lost 4 bases and J lost 0, with 14 bases in between. There are 15 residues in the CDR3. The V gene's germline CDR1 is SQVTM and CDR2 ANQGSEA. CDR3 nucleotides: TGCAGCGTTGTACGGGCGGAGCTCAGCACAGATACGCAGTATTTT. Translation gives CSVVRAELSTDTQYF.

The V call is TRBV29-1, the J call TRBJ2-3, with D unclear. Germline V gene lookup returns CDR1 SQVTM and CDR2 ANQGSEA. The CDR3 totals 12 residues. V lost 2 bases, J lost 3 bases, and 6 bases lay in between. The CDR3 DNA sequence: TGCAGCGTTGAAAAAGGGACAGATACGCAGTATTTT. It translates to CSVEKGTDTQYF.

The chain employs TRBV7-7 and TRBJ2-2, with D possibly being TRBD1 (6 bases). The germline V gene encodes CDR1 SSHAT and CDR2 FNYEAQ (reference sequence). This CDR3 comprises 15 residues. Trimming left V 5 bases short and J 4 bases short, with 14 bases between. The CDR3 reads CASSRGQPFTGELFF. Written as DNA, the CDR3 is TGTGCCAGCAGCCGAGGACAGCCGTTCACCGGGGAGCTGTTTTTT. Variable domain in full (rest from reference TRBV7-7 and TRBJ2-2): GAGVSQSPRYKVTKRGQDVTLRCDPISSHATLYWYQQALGQGPEFLTYFNYEAQPDKSGLPSDRFSAERPEGSISTLTIQRTEQRDSAMYRCASSRGQPFTGELFFGEGSRLTVL.

This clone was found once. The rearrangement uses TRBV10-3 and TRBJ2-7, with 9 bases lining up with TRBD1. From germline, CDR1 is ENHRY and CDR2 SYGVKD. The CDR3 extends over 16 amino acids. The V and J ends lost 2 bases and 2 bases, in that order; junction bases with no gene match: 7. The CDR3 loop is CAISEPGTGIPYEQYF. In DNA form, the CDR3 reads TGTGCCATCAGTGAGCCCGGGACAGGGATTCCCTACGAGCAGTACTTC.

The chain uses TRBV14 and TRBJ1-4; weak D call: TRBD1 (6 bases). Trimming removed 6 bases at V and 10 bases at J, with 12 bases between. From germline, CDR1 is SGHDN and CDR2 FVKESK. The CDR3 totals 12 residues. In DNA, the CDR3 is TGTGCCAGCAGTGAGGGGGACGGAAAACTGTTTTTT. Translation: CASSEGDGKLFF.

Notes on this clone: An end of the junction differs from the germline gene, which may be a read error. This sequence joins TRBV19 and TRBJ2-6; 9 bases fit TRBD2. This CDR3 spans 17 amino acids. Germline values: CDR1 LNHDA, CDR2 SQIVND (reference sequence). CDR3 nucleotides: TGTGCCAGTAGTTCATTGGCGGGGGGGCGTGGGTCCAACGTCCTGACTTTC. It yields the protein CASSSLAGGRGSNVLTF. The whole variable domain, remainder taken from reference TRBV19 and TRBJ2-6, is DGGITQSPKYLFRKEGQNVTLSCEQNLNHDAMYWYRQDPGQGLRLIYYSQIVNDFQKGDIAEGYSVSREKKESFPLTVTSAQKNPTAFYLCASSSLAGGRGSNVLTFGAGSRLTVL.

This rearrangement joins TRBV9 to TRBJ1-1; weak D call: TRBD1 (5 bases). CDR3 length equals 12 residues. Germline V lookup: CDR1 SGDLS, CDR2 YYNGEE. With 7 bases removed from V and 2 bases from J, the gap between germline ends came to 9 bases. In nucleotides, the CDR3 is TGTGCCAGCCAGGGCCTCAACACTGAAGCTTTCTTT. Protein product: CASQGLNTEAFF.

The chain recombines TRBV28 with TRBJ2-7; TRBD1 matches at 7 bases. The germline gives CDR1 MDHEN, CDR2 SYDVKM. CDR3 length: 13 residues. CDR3 in amino acids: CAESGQVINEQYF. The CDR3 DNA follows: TGTGCAGAATCCGGACAGGTAATCAACGAGCAGTACTTC. Full variable domain (rest looked up from reference TRBV28 and TRBJ2-7): DVKVTQSSRYLVKRTGEKVFLECVQDMDHENMFWYRQDPGLGLRLIYFSYDVKMKEKGDIPEGYSVSREKKERFSLILESASTNQTSMYLCAESGQVINEQYFGPGTRLTVT.

This clone was observed a handful of times. This sequence joins TRBV7-9 and TRBJ1-2; D is perhaps TRBD1 (6 bases). This CDR3 region has 15 residues. The germline V and J ends were trimmed by 5 bases and 0 bases, with 13 bases remaining between them. Germline lookup yields CDR1 SEHNR and CDR2 FQNEAQ (reference sequence). CDR3 amino acids: CASSGPGHSNYGYTF. In DNA form, the CDR3 reads TGTGCCAGCAGCGGACCGGGACACTCTAACTATGGCTACACCTTC.

This clone showed up just a few times. The chain employs TRBV30 and TRBJ2-7, with D possibly matching TRBD1 (6 bases). This CDR3 contains 12 residues. Germline values: CDR1 GTSNPN, CDR2 SVGIG (reference sequence). Deletions cut 0 bases from V and 4 bases from J, with 7 bases between. The CDR3 spells CAWSVRGYEQYF. The CDR3 nucleotides read TGTGCCTGGAGTGTCAGGGGATACGAGCAGTACTTC.

The DNA for the CDR3 is TGTGCCAGCAGAATTGCTAGTGGGAGGGGAGATACGCAGTATTTT. Its translation: CASRIASGRGDTQYF. This chain connects TRBV27 to TRBJ2-3; 7 bases are shared with TRBD2. The germline V gene encodes CDR1 MNHEY and CDR2 SMNVEV (reference sequence). This CDR3 region has 15 residues. J was trimmed by 5 bases and V by 6 bases; bases with no gene match: 11.

The genes are TRBV6-1 and TRBJ2-2; the D is unclear. The germline V gene encodes CDR1 MNHNS and CDR2 SASEGT. Trimming left V 6 bases short and J 4 bases short, with 6 bases between. The CDR3 runs to 12 residues. The CDR3, as DNA: TGTGCCAGCAGACTAAGCACCGGGGAGCTGTTTTTT. Translating it yields CASRLSTGELFF.

This clone has a single count. The V call is TRBV28, the J call TRBJ2-5, with 7 bases identical to TRBD2. The CDR3 has 13 amino acids. V shed 6 bases and J 7 bases; nucleotides not matched to a gene: 8. CDR1 and CDR2 (germline): MDHEN, SYDVKM. CDR3 residues: CASSLGLGGTQYF. DNA of the CDR3: TGTGCCAGCAGCCTTGGACTAGGAGGGACCCAGTACTTC.

The chain uses TRBV6-1 and TRBJ2-7; perhaps D is TRBD1 or TRBD2 (5 bases each). The CDR3 sequence is 17 residues long. Germline-derived CDR1 and CDR2 are MNHNS and SASEGT. The ends were cut back, 2 bases at V and 3 bases at J, with 20 bases in the middle. In nucleotides, the CDR3 is TGTGCCAGCAGTGAACGTAGAGGGGCCAGAACGTTCTACGAGCAGTACTTC. Amino acid sequence: CASSERRGARTFYEQYF.

J is TRBJ2-7 and V is TRBV10-1; TRBD2 matches at 8 bases. Germline V CDR1 and CDR2: WNHNN, SYGVQD (reference sequence). Trimming took 10 bases from V and 6 from J; bases not matched to a gene: 14. This CDR3 contains 14 residues. The CDR3 bases are TGCGCCACCTCTCCGAGGACGGGAGGGCGCGAGCAGTACTTC. Protein: CATSPRTGGREQYF.

CDR3 loop: CASSYFASLTDTQYF. The CDR3 nucleotides are TGTGCCAGCAGTTACTTCGCTTCTCTCACAGATACGCAGTATTTT. The V and J genes are TRBV6-5 and TRBJ2-3; D is ambiguous. Germline lookup yields CDR1 MNHEY and CDR2 SVGAGI. Trimming removed 1 base from V and 2 bases from J, with 10 bases in between. CDR3 length equals 15 residues.

V and J are TRBV5-1 and TRBJ1-5, with unresolved D. Germline V gene lookup returns CDR1 SGHRS and CDR2 YFSETQ. With 1 base removed from V and 4 bases from J, the gap between germline ends came to 9 bases. The CDR3 totals 14 residues. The CDR3 reads CASSLYGLNQPQHF. The CDR3 DNA sequence: TGCGCCAGCAGCTTGTATGGGCTTAATCAGCCCCAGCATTTT.

This chain links TRBV6-1 with TRBJ2-7, with D possibly matching TRBD1 (6 bases). CDR1 and CDR2 from the germline V gene are MNHNS and SASEGT. Trimming pared 7 bases from V and 2 bases from J, leaving 18 bases between. The CDR3 sequence is 15 residues long. The CDR3 here is CASTSDRPEAYEQYF. The CDR3 bases are TGTGCCAGCACCTCCGACAGGCCTGAGGCCTACGAGCAGTACTTC.

This clone has a handful of counts. This rearrangement joins TRBV28 to TRBJ2-7; the match to TRBD1 covers 9 bases. Losses at the gene ends were 3 bases for V and 3 bases for J; bases not matched to a gene: 9. This CDR3 has 16 residues. Germline V gene sequence: CDR1 MDHEN, CDR2 SYDVKM. Here the CDR3 reads CASSLRDRVPLYEQYF. CDR3 sequence (DNA): TGTGCCAGCAGTTTGCGGGACAGGGTCCCTCTCTACGAGCAGTACTTC. The complete variable domain, with remaining parts taken from reference TRBV28 and TRBJ2-7, reads DVKVTQSSRYLVKRTGEKVFLECVQDMDHENMFWYRQDPGLGLRLIYFSYDVKMKEKGDIPEGYSVSREKKERFSLILESASTNQTSMYLCASSLRDRVPLYEQYFGPGTRLTVT.

A single count supports this clone. This sequence joins TRBV30 and TRBJ1-5; no firm D call. The CDR3 covers 13 residues. Germline CDR1 and CDR2: GTSNPN and SVGIG (reference sequence). V shed 5 bases and J shed 3 bases, with 11 bases lying between them. The CDR3 DNA sequence: TGTGCCTGGGCCGGGCTCTCCAATCAGCCCCAGCATTTT. It encodes CAWAGLSNQPQHF.

This clone is judged medium-sized. The gene calls are TRBV28 and TRBJ2-7, with D perhaps matching TRBD1 (6 bases). CDR3 length equals 13 residues. Between the trimmed V and J ends, which lost 7 bases and 3 bases, there was a span of 13 bases. From germline, CDR1 is MDHEN and CDR2 SYDVKM. CDR3 sequence reads: CASTLTGSYEQYF. CDR3 nucleotide sequence: TGTGCCAGCACCCTCACAGGGAGCTACGAGCAGTACTTC.

The genes are TRBV7-6 and TRBJ2-7; D possibly corresponds to TRBD2 (7 bases). Germline loops: CDR1 SGHVS, CDR2 FNYEAQ. V gave up 1 base and J gave up 1 base, with 17 bases separating them. The CDR3 extends over 17 amino acids. The CDR3 sequence is CASSLEGGGAVSYEQYF. In DNA, the CDR3 is TGTGCCAGCAGCTTAGAGGGAGGGGGGGCAGTATCCTACGAGCAGTACTTC.

The chain is built from TRBV19 and TRBJ1-3; 7 bases align to TRBD1. Germline values: CDR1 LNHDA, CDR2 SQIVND (reference sequence). V was clipped by 5 bases and J by 0 bases; unmatched bases: 7. The CDR3 runs 16 residues. The CDR3 DNA is TGTGCCAGTAGTCCCTGGGACAGTGGCTCTGGAAACACCATATATTTT. Protein product: CASSPWDSGSGNTIYF.

The chain employs TRBV7-3 and TRBJ2-5; 10 bases map to TRBD1. With V trimmed by 3 bases and J by 3 bases, 7 bases remained unmatched. This CDR3 is built from 16 residues. Germline V gene lookup returns CDR1 SGHTA and CDR2 FQGTGA. Written as DNA, the CDR3 is TGTGCCAGCAGCTTCCCGGACAGGGGGAGGGAAGAGACCCAGTACTTC. Residues: CASSFPDRGREETQYF.